A selection of T cell receptor beta chains follows, all from one sample in a study of early T cells in non-severe SARS-CoV-2 infection. TCRdb used MiXCR to reprocess the 5' RACE reads, holding one entry per CDR3 protein. This table has tens of thousands of distinct CDR3 sequences, more than 10% appearing once. What was sequenced was whole blood. The receptors come from an adult who was a healthcare worker with PCR-confirmed SARS-CoV-2 infection or an uninfected control (not recorded which). The CDR3 runs from the conserved cysteine through the conserved F or W. Fields, in order: V gene, J gene, clone size, CDR3 protein. Some rows mark clone size as missing; the rest say once, few, many or name a class of expanded clone.

TRBV20-1	TRBJ1-1	few	CSAREWAWGNTEAFF
TRBV14	TRBJ2-1	NA	CASSQDPRLAGRGNEQFF
TRBV20-1	TRBJ2-4	many	CSARDAGLAKNIQYF
TRBV6-6	TRBJ2-4	few	CASSAGLGKNIQYF
TRBV20-1	TRBJ2-1	NA	CSASSTSGTMDNEQFF
TRBV12-3/TRBV12-4	TRBJ2-1	few	CASSSGLSSYNEQFF
TRBV25-1	TRBJ1-5	NA	CASSDSRQGGQPQHF
TRBV7-6	TRBJ1-1	few	CASSFDGQTEAFF
TRBV9	TRBJ2-5	few	CASSVGASGSLGETQYF
TRBV20-1	TRBJ2-7	NA	CSAGDRNYEQYF
TRBV7-9	TRBJ2-2	many	CASSVGSSSGPTGELFF
TRBV5-5	TRBJ1-2	NA	CASSLTAQINYGCTF
TRBV29-1	TRBJ2-2	few	CSVAPGSRGGTGELFF
TRBV5-4	TRBJ2-5	NA	CASSLPLSGVRETQYF
TRBV18	TRBJ1-3	many	CASSPAVSSGNTIYF
TRBV18	TRBJ2-4	many	CASSPTDGNIQYF
TRBV4-2	TRBJ2-2	NA	CASSPSGNGELFF
TRBV20-1	TRBJ1-6	NA	CSATRPNSPLHF
TRBV29-1	TRBJ1-2	NA	CSVVGGQGNYGYTF
TRBV20-1	TRBJ2-1	few	CSAKLAGVGNEQFF
TRBV7-8	TRBJ2-2	many	CASSWDRGIGELFF
TRBV12-3/TRBV12-4	TRBJ2-3	NA	CASSWPTSGRALDTQYF
TRBV5-1	TRBJ2-1	NA	CASSLGHTDNEQFF
TRBV5-5	TRBJ2-1	NA	CASSLRLAGEGNEQFF
TRBV7-3	TRBJ2-1	NA	CASSLTALAGGHNEQFF
TRBV10-3	TRBJ1-6	few	CAISESVLDKDNSPLHF
TRBV28	TRBJ2-1	few	CASQGTGGMHEQFF
TRBV7-6	TRBJ2-7	many	CASSFGTSARSYEQYF
TRBV18	TRBJ2-4	many	CASSPPQAGDKNIQYF
TRBV28	TRBJ2-7	NA	CASSSDRDTYSYEQYF
TRBV28	TRBJ1-1	NA	CASSSGTDFEAFF
TRBV5-1	TRBJ2-3	few	CASSLKGLAGVGTDTQYF
TRBV6-1	TRBJ2-5	many	CASSEYRPGATGGTQYF
TRBV12-3/TRBV12-4	TRBJ2-1	NA	CASSDSGTAYNEQFF
TRBV7-9	TRBJ1-1	many	CASSGFTEAFF
TRBV29-1	TRBJ2-5	many	CSVQGTGETQYF
TRBV19	TRBJ2-2	few	CASSMAHTGELFF
TRBV3-1	TRBJ1-1	NA	CASAAGGRTEAFF
TRBV30	TRBJ2-2	NA	CAWSAASGSSTGELFF
TRBV12-3/TRBV12-4	TRBJ2-2	many	CASTLAGAVGELFF
TRBV7-6	TRBJ2-2	NA	CTSSFTGQGTGELFF
TRBV7-2	TRBJ2-7	many	CASSIPRGPYEQYF
TRBV29-1	TRBJ2-1	NA	CSVDGGLVSYNEQFF
TRBV7-9	TRBJ2-3	few	CASSPAPQDTQYF
TRBV14	TRBJ2-3	NA	CASSQDLRAGRQYF
TRBV20-1	TRBJ2-1	few	CSARDKSTSSYNEQFF
TRBV30	TRBJ1-2	many	CAWSPDRVGGYTF
TRBV30	TRBJ1-1	many	CAWGTGIMNTEAFF
TRBV5-1	TRBJ2-7	few	CASSLAVSGRGYEQYF
TRBV2	TRBJ1-6	many	CASSPNNSPLHF
TRBV7-9	TRBJ1-1	NA	CASSTWEGPRNTEAFF
TRBV9	TRBJ2-3	NA	CASSSNLQGSDTQYF
TRBV2	TRBJ2-4	few	CASTSNGGKNIQYF
TRBV18	TRBJ2-5	many	CASSRQDQETQYF
TRBV28	TRBJ1-1	few	CASSLTTFGLQVNTEAFF
TRBV4-1	TRBJ2-1	many	CASSQDKRLARWDEQFF
TRBV27	TRBJ2-3	few	CASSLSRGRSDTQYF
TRBV20-1	TRBJ2-1	many	CSAYQRESSYNEQFF